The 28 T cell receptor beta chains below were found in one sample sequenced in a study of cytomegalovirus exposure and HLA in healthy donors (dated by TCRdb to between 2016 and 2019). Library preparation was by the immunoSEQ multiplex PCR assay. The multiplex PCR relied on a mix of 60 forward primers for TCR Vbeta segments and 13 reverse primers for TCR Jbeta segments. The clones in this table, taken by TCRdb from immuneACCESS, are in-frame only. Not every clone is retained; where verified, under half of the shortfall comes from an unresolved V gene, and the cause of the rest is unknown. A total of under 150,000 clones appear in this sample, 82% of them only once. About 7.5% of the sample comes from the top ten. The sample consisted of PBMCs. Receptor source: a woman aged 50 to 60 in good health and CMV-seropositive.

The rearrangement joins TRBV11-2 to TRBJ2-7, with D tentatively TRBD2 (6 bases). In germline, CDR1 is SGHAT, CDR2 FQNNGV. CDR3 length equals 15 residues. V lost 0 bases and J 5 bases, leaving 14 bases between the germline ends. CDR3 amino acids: CASSLESTGVHEQYF. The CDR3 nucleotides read TGTGCCAGCAGCTTAGAGTCCACGGGAGTTCACGAGCAGTACTTC.

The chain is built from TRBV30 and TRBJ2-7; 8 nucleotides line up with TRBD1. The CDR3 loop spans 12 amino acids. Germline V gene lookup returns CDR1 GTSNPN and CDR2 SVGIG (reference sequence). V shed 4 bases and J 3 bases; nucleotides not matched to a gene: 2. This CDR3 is CAWTTGGYEQYF. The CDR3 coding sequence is TGTGCCTGGACTACAGGGGGCTACGAGCAGTACTTC. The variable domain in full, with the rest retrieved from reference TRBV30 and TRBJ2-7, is SQTIHQWPATLVQPVGSPLSLECTVEGTSNPNLYWYRQAAGRGLQLLFYSVGIGQISSEVPQNLSASRPQDRQFILSSKKLLLSDSGFYLCAWTTGGYEQYFGPGTRLTVT.

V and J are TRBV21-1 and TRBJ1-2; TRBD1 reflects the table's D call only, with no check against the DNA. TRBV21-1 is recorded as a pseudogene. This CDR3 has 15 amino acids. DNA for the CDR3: TGTGCCAGCAGCAAAGCGCTACGACAGGGTGGTGGCTACACCTTC. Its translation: CASSKALRQGGGYTF.

The CDR3 is CASSRNRGSGANVLTF. The DNA for the CDR3 is TGTGCCAGTAGTCGGAACAGGGGCTCTGGGGCCAACGTCCTGACTTTC. The chain recombines TRBV19 with TRBJ2-6; 7 bases fit TRBD1. After removal of 5 bases from V and 0 bases from J, the junction contained 4 bases not matched to a gene. The CDR3 covers 16 residues. Germline CDR1 reads LNHDA; CDR2 reads SQIVND (reference sequence).

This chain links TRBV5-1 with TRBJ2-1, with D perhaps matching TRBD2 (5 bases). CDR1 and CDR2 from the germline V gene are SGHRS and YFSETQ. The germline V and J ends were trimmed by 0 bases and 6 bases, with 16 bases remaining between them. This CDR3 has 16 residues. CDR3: CASSLAEGPPPNEQFF. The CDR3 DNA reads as TGCGCCAGCAGCTTGGCCGAGGGCCCTCCCCCCAATGAGCAGTTCTTC.

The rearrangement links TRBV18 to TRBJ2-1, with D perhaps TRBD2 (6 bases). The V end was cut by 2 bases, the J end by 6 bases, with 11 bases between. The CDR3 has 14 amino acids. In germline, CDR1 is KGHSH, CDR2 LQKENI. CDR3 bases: TGTGCCAGCTCACCAAGGCGGGAACGCAATGAGCAGTTCTTC. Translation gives CASSPRRERNEQFF.

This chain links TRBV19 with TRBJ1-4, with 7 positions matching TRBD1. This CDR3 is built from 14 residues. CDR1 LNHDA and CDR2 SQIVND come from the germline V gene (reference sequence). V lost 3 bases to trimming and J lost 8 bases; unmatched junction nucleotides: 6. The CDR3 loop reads CASSMGQLHEKLFF. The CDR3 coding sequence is TGTGCCAGTAGTATGGGACAGCTTCACGAAAAACTGTTTTTT.

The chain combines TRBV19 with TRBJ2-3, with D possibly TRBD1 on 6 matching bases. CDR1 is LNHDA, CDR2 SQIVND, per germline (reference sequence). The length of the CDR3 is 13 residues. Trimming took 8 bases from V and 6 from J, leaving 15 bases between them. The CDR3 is CASGTGILDTQYF. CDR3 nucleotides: TGTGCCAGTGGAACAGGGATTTTGGATACGCAGTATTTT. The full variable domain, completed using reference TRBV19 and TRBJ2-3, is DGGITQSPKYLFRKEGQNVTLSCEQNLNHDAMYWYRQDPGQGLRLIYYSQIVNDFQKGDIAEGYSVSREKKESFPLTVTSAQKNPTAFYLCASGTGILDTQYFGPGTRLTVL.

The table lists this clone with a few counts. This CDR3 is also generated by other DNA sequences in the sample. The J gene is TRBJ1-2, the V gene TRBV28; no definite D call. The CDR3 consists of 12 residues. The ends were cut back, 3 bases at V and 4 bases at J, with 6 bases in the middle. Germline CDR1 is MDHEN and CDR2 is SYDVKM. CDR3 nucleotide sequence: TGTGCCAGCAGTTTGGGCGCCTATGGCTACACCTTC. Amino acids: CASSLGAYGYTF.

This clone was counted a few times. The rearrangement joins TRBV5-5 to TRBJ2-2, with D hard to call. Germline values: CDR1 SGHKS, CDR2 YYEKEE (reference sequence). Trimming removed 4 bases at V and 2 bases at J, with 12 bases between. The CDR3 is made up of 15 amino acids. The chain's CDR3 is CASSVLGGNTGELFF. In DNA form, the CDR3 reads TGTGCCAGCAGCGTCCTTGGCGGTAACACCGGGGAGCTGTTTTTT.

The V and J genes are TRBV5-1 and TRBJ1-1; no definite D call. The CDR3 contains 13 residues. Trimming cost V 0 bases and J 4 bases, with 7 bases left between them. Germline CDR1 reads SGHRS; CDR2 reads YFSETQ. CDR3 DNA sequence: TGCGCCAGCAGCTTGGTCGGGGTCACTGAAGCTTTCTTT. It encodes CASSLVGVTEAFF.

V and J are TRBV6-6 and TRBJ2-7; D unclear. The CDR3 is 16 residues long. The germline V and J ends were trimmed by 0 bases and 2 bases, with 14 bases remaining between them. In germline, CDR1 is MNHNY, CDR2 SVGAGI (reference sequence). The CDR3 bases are TGTGCCAGCAGTTACTCGGGCCAAACCATAACCTACGAGCAGTACTTC. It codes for CASSYSGQTITYEQYF.

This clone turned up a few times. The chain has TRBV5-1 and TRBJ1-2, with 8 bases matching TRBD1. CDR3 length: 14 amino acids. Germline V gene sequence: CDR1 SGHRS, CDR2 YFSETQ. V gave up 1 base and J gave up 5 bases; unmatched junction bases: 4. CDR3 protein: CASSLTGTGYGYTF. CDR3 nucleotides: TGCGCCAGCAGCTTGACCGGGACAGGTTATGGCTACACCTTC.

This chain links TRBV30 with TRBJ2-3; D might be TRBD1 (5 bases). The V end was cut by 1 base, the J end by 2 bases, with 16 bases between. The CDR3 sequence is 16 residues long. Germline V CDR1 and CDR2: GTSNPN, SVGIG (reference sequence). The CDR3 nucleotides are TGTGCCTGGAGTGAGGGATCAGGGTTCCCCACAGATACGCAGTATTTT. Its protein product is CAWSEGSGFPTDTQYF.

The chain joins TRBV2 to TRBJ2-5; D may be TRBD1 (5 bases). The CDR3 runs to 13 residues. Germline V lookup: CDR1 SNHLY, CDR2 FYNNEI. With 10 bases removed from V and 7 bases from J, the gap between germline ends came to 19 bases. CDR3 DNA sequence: TGTGCCATCAGGCGCAGGGCGGAAGGGACCCAGTACTTC. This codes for CAIRRRAEGTQYF.

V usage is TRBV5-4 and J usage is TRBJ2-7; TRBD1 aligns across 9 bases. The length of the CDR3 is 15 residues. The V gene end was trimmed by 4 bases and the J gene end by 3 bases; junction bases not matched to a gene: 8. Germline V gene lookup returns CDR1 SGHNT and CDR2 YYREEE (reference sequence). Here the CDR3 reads CASSPVRGQGYEQYF. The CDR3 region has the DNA TGTGCCAGCAGCCCGGTTCGGGGACAGGGCTACGAGCAGTACTTC.

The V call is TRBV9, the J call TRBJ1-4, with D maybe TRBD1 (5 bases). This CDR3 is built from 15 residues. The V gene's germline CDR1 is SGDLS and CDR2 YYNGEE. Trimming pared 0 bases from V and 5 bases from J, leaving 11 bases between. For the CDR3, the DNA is TGTGCCAGCAGCGTAGTCGCAGGGCCGAATGAAAAACTGTTTTTT. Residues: CASSVVAGPNEKLFF. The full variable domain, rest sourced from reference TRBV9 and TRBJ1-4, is DSGVTQTPKHLITATGQRVTLRCSPRSGDLSVYWYQQSLDQGLQFLIQYYNGEERAKGNILERFSAQQFPDLHSELNLSSLELGDSALYFCASSVVAGPNEKLFFGSGTQLSVL.

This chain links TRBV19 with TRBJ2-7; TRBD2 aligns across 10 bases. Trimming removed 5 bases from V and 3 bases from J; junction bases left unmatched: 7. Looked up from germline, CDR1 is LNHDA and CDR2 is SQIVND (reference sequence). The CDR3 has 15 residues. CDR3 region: CASSPLAGEGYEQYF. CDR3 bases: TGTGCCAGTAGTCCCCTAGCGGGGGAGGGCTACGAGCAGTACTTC.

For the CDR3, the DNA is TGTGCCAGCAGTTTAATAATGCTAGCGGGAGAGGGAGAGCAGTACTTC. Its protein product is CASSLIMLAGEGEQYF. V and J are TRBV27 and TRBJ2-7, with 10 bases identical to TRBD2. The CDR3 spans 16 residues. Germline V gene lookup returns CDR1 MNHEY and CDR2 SMNVEV (reference sequence). V dropped 2 bases and J dropped 7; count of bases not matched to a gene: 11.

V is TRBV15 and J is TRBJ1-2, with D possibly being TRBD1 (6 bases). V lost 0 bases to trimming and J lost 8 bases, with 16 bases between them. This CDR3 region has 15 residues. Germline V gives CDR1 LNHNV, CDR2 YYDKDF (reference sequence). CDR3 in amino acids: CATSRDSQGISGYTF. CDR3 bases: TGTGCCACCAGCAGAGATTCTCAGGGGATTAGCGGCTACACCTTC.

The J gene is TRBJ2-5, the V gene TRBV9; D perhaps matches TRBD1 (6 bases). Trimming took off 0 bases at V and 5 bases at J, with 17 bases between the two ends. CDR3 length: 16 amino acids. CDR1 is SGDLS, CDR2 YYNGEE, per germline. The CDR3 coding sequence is TGTGCCAGCAGCGTAGGGGGGCGCGTCTTTGGGGAGACCCAGTACTTC. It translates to CASSVGGRVFGETQYF.

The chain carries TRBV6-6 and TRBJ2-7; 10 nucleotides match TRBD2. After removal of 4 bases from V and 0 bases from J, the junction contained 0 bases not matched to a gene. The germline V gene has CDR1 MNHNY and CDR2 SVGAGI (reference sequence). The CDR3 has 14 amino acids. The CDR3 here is CASSSSGGSYEQYF. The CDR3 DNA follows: TGTGCCAGCAGTTCTAGCGGGGGCTCCTACGAGCAGTACTTC.

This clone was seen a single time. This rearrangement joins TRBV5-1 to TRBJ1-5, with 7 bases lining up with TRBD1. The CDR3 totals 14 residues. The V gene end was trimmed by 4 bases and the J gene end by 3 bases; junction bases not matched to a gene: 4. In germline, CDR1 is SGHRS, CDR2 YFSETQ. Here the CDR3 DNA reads TGCGCCAGCAGCCCGGGGACAGTCAATCAGCCCCAGCATTTT. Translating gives CASSPGTVNQPQHF.

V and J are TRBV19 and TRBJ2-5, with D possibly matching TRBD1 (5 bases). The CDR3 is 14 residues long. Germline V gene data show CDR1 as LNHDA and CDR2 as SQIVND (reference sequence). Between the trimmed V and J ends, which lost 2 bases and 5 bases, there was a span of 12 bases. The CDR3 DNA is TGTGCCAGTAGTATAAATCAGGGATCGGAGACCCAGTACTTC. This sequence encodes CASSINQGSETQYF.

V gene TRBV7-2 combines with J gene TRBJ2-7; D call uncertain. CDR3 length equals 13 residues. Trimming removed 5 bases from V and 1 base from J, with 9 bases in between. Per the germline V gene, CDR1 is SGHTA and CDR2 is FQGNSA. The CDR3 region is CASSPRLSYEQYF. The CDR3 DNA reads TGTGCCAGCAGCCCGAGATTATCCTACGAGCAGTACTTC.

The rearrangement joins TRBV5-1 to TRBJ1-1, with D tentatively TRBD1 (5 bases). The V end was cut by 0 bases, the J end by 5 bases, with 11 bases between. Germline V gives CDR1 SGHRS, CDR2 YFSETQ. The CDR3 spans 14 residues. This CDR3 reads CASSLGGGKTEAFF. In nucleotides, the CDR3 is TGCGCCAGCAGCTTGGGGGGCGGGAAGACTGAAGCTTTCTTT.

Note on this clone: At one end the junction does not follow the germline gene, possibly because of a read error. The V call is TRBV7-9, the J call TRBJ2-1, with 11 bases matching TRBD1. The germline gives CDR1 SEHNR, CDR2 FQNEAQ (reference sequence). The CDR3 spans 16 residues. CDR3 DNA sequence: TGTTCCAGCAGCCTCACCGGGACAGGGGGGTACAATGAGCAGTTCTTC. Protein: CSSSLTGTGGYNEQFF.

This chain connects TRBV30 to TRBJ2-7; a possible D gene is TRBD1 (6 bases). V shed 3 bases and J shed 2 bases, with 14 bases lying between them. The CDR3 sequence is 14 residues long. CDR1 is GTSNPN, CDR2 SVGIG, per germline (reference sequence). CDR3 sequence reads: CAWRSRDIPYEQYF. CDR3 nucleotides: TGTGCCTGGAGGTCCCGGGACATCCCCTACGAGCAGTACTTC. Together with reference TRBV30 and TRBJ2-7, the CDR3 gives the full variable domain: SQTIHQWPATLVQPVGSPLSLECTVEGTSNPNLYWYRQAAGRGLQLLFYSVGIGQISSEVPQNLSASRPQDRQFILSSKKLLLSDSGFYLCAWRSRDIPYEQYFGPGTRLTVT.